This T cell receptor beta chain derives from a study of shared clonotypes between healthy human individuals. Findings and limits, study-wide: The study found approximately 5% of naive CD4 clonotypes shared across a few donors.

Trimming removed 0 bases at V and 0 bases at J, with 13 bases between. CDR3 size: 16 residues. Germline CDR1 reads SGDLS; CDR2 reads YYNGEE. Only in-frame clones appear in the TCRdb table, and some are missing; sequencing was by immunoSEQ multiplex PCR. There are more than 1,200,000 clones in the sample; around 98.5% occur only once, and 0.36% lies in the top ten. Note on this clone: Its antigen is unknown.

The sequence came from a man aged 30 to 39 in good health. The chain links TRBV9 to TRBJ2-7; weak D call: TRBD1 (8 bases). Sequencing input: naive CD4+ T cells sorted from blood. Subset specified: CD45RA+ positively selected. The CDR3 DNA is TGTGCCAGCAGCGTAGCTACAGGGGGGGGCTCCTACGAGCAGTACTTC. Amino acids: CASSVATGGGSYEQYF.